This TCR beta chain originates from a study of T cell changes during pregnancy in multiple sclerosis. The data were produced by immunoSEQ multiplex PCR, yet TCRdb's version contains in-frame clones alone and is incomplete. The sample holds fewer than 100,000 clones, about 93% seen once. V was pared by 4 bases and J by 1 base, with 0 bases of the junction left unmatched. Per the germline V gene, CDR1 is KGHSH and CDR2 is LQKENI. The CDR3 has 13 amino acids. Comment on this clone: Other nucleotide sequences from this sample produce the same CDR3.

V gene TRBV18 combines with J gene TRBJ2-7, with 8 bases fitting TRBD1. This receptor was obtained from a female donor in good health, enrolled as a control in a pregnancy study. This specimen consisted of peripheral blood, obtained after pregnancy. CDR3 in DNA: TGTGCCAGCTCACGGACAGGGTCCTACGAGCAGTACTTC. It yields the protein CASSRTGSYEQYF.